This TCR beta chain originates from a study of blood T cell repertoires in COVID-19 (dated by TCRdb to 2019 to 2021). For the wider study: Samples covering the acute and convalescent phases of COVID-19 were provided by collaborators in the United States, Italy and Spain. HLA class I and class II types, where available, came from metadata supplied by the sample provider rather than from assay-based typing. The prospective study material was composed of cDNA or gDNA derived from T cells, B-cell-depleted T cells, or PBMCs. The samples were drawn from the first 160 participants of the ongoing ImmuneRACE study and from under 1,500 subjects provided by 6 global collaborators. Subjects who had been exposed to COVID-19, were actively infected with it, or had recovered from it provided the deeply sampled blood TCRbeta repertoires that made up the dataset. A freely available public database, intended as a resource for researchers studying the immune response to SARS-CoV-2, is where the repertoires were released. A de-identified subject ID, COVID-19 status, age in years and sex were almost always included in the sample metadata. Summary of the overall study and its limitations: Clinical and demographic metadata were provided uncurated, with the amount varying by source and participant.

Counted from cysteine to phenylalanine, this CDR3 has 15 amino acids. Just CDR3 DNA is preserved here, 45 bases in frame from base 1. V is cut by 4 bases and J by 4 bases, and the space between the germline ends is 17 bases. Taken from the germline V gene, the CDR1 and CDR2 loops are SGDLS and YYNGEE. Collaborating institutions collected whole blood in K2EDTA tubes following their own protocols. For TCRbeta analysis, collaborators shipped samples as frozen whole blood, isolated PBMCs, or DNA extracted from either of those sample types. TCRbeta CDR3 regions were amplified from genomic DNA by means of the immunoSEQ Assay, a bias-controlled multiplex PCR. The paper's processing steps were these. The number of nucleated cells in each sample was estimated from the amplification of reference gene primers within the assay. To quantify the absolute abundance of each unique TCRbeta CDR3 rearrangement, sequence reads were collapsed and filtered. For each sample, productive Simpson clonality was calculated as the square root of Simpson's diversity index over productive rearrangements. The clones in this table, taken by TCRdb from immuneACCESS, are in-frame only. Not every clone is retained; where verified, under half of the shortfall comes from an unresolved V gene, and the cause of the rest is unknown. From that table come the V and J calls and clone size; the DNA was used to work out D and trimming. This sample lists a few hundred thousand clones; around nine tenths were detected once. 3% to 3.5% of the sample is taken by the ten largest.

This clone was detected a few times. This clone's antigen is unknown. The record has no base qualities; no much larger clone is one base away. The sequenced sample was peripheral blood. The origin of this receptor is a man in his late teens or twenties with active or convalescent COVID-19. Recombination connected TRBV9 to TRBJ1-2; the D segment could be TRBD1, given 6 matching bases. The CDR3 amino acid sequence is: CASSPSGGLLYGYTF. In nucleotide form, the sequence is TGTGCCAGCAGCCCCTCGGGGGGCTTGCTCTATGGCTACACCTTC.